What follows are 28 T cell receptor beta chains derived from one specimen sequenced in a study of shared clonotypes between healthy human individuals. Clones were sequenced by immunoSEQ multiplex PCR, and TCRdb holds only the in-frame ones, with some missing. The sample includes about 2.1 million clones, 85% to 95% of them seen just once. The naive CD8 fraction comprised CD45RO-negative cells positively selected for CCR7 and excluded terminally differentiated effector memory CD45RA+ cells. Sequencing was performed on naive CD8+ T cells from PBMCs. These receptors originate from a man aged 18 to 29 in good health. Some clones in this sample may be carry-over from other donors' samples.

Points on this clone: Other DNA variants within this sample encode the same CDR3. The chain joins TRBV2 to TRBJ2-1; 14 bases align to TRBD2. Germline values: CDR1 SNHLY, CDR2 FYNNEI. The CDR3 length is 15 residues. The trim removed 6 bases at V and 4 bases at J, leaving 2 bases unmatched. CDR3: CASRGLAGVYNEQFF. CDR3 bases: TGTGCCAGCAGGGGACTAGCGGGAGTTTACAATGAGCAGTTCTTC.

The rearrangement joins TRBV28 to TRBJ2-7, with D perhaps being TRBD1 or TRBD2 (5 bases each). V dropped 4 bases and J dropped 2 bases, with 18 bases sitting between them. Looked up from germline, CDR1 is MDHEN and CDR2 is SYDVKM. The CDR3 has 16 residues. CDR3 bases: TGTGCCAGCAGTTCCGGGACGGAGGCCTATACCTACGAGCAGTACTTC. Its translation: CASSSGTEAYTYEQYF.

About this clone itself: The same CDR3 also results from other DNA sequences found in this sample. The chain joins TRBV5-4 to TRBJ2-1; D is possibly TRBD2 (5 bases). The CDR3 consists of 14 residues. Germline CDR1 reads SGHNT; CDR2 reads YYREEE (reference sequence). V was pared by 4 bases and J by 1 base, with 9 bases between. The DNA for the CDR3 is TGTGCCAGCAGCCTGGGCGGGTCCTACAATGAGCAGTTCTTC. Protein product: CASSLGGSYNEQFF.

The table lists this clone with a count of one. This rearrangement joins TRBV9 to TRBJ2-7; TRBD2 matches at 10 bases. The CDR3 is made up of 17 amino acids. The V gene end was trimmed by 0 bases and the J gene end by 5 bases; junction bases not matched to a gene: 11. CDR1 and CDR2 (germline): SGDLS, YYNGEE. The CDR3: CASSVEGGAGGPDEQYF. In DNA, the CDR3 is TGTGCCAGCAGCGTAGAAGGCGGAGCGGGAGGGCCGGACGAGCAGTACTTC.

The chain recombines TRBV29-1 with TRBJ2-5, with a possible D match to TRBD2 (5 bases). From germline, CDR1 is SQVTM and CDR2 ANQGSEA. The ends were cut back, 0 bases at V and 5 bases at J, with 13 bases in the middle. The CDR3 is 14 amino acids. The CDR3 spells CSVEDRGGIETQYF. The CDR3 nucleotides read TGCAGCGTTGAAGATCGGGGTGGTATTGAGACCCAGTACTTC.

The chain links TRBV7-9 to TRBJ2-7, with 10 bases lining up with TRBD2. Germline V lookup: CDR1 SEHNR, CDR2 FQNEAQ (reference sequence). J lost 4 bases, V lost 5 bases, and 5 bases had no gene match. The CDR3 loop spans 14 amino acids. The CDR3 DNA sequence: TGTGCCAGCAGCACCGGGACTAGCGTGTACGAGCAGTACTTC. It encodes CASSTGTSVYEQYF.

The V call is TRBV27, the J call TRBJ2-7; 13 bases are shared with TRBD2. J gave up 7 bases and V 3 bases, and 6 bases lay outside the gene matches. The germline V gene has CDR1 MNHEY and CDR2 SMNVEV (reference sequence). CDR3 length: 15 residues. Here the CDR3 DNA reads TGTGCCAGCAGTTTTCGTGGACTAGCGGGAGAGGAGCAGTACTTC. This translates into CASSFRGLAGEEQYF.

In nucleotides, the CDR3 is TGTGCCAGCAAGGGGGAGACTAGCGGGAGAGAGCAGTTCTTC. It translates to CASKGETSGREQFF. The rearrangement uses TRBV7-9 and TRBJ2-1, with TRBD2 matching 12 bases. Germline lookup yields CDR1 SEHNR and CDR2 FQNEAQ (reference sequence). The V and J ends lost 7 bases and 10 bases, in that order; junction bases with no gene match: 8. The CDR3 has 14 amino acids.

The V call is TRBV5-8, the J call TRBJ1-1, with 10 bases lining up with TRBD1. The CDR3 is 19 residues long. The junction had 15 bases not matched to a gene; V was cut back by 0 bases and J by 4 bases. Looked up from germline, CDR1 is SGHTS and CDR2 is YDEGEE. The DNA of the CDR3 is TGTGCCAGCAGCTTGGCCGGTGGACAGGGGGTTTTGATGAGCACTGAAGCTTTCTTT. Translated: CASSLAGGQGVLMSTEAFF.

The chain combines TRBV29-1 with TRBJ1-2, with a weak D call TRBD1 (5 bases). V shed 3 bases and J shed 6 bases, with 17 bases lying between them. The CDR3 length is 14 residues. Germline CDR1 SQVTM, CDR2 ANQGSEA. The CDR3 spells CSVESPGRGDGYTF. In nucleotides, the CDR3 is TGCAGCGTTGAGAGTCCTGGAAGAGGGGATGGCTACACCTTC.

The V gene is TRBV14, the J gene TRBJ2-3; a possible D gene is TRBD1 (6 bases). CDR1 is SGHDN and CDR2 is FVKESK in the germline V gene. This CDR3 is built from 15 residues. Trimming pared 0 bases from V and 2 bases from J, leaving 9 bases between. The CDR3 reads CASSQEGGFTDTQYF. The CDR3 DNA reads as TGTGCCAGCAGCCAAGAAGGGGGATTCACAGATACGCAGTATTTT.

The chain has TRBV6-5 and TRBJ2-7; TRBD1 might be the D (6 bases). CDR3 length: 14 amino acids. The germline V gene encodes CDR1 MNHEY and CDR2 SVGAGI. The V and J ends lost 10 bases and 4 bases respectively, with 20 bases between them. CDR3 loop: CATLDRSRDYEQYF. The CDR3 region has the DNA TGTGCCACCCTGGACAGATCTCGAGATTACGAGCAGTACTTC.

This clone was detected only once. CDR3 nucleotides: TGTGCCAGCAGTGAAGCAAGCACAGATACGCAGTATTTT. Translating gives CASSEASTDTQYF. This rearrangement joins TRBV6-1 to TRBJ2-3; D gene uncertain. The CDR3 loop spans 13 amino acids. Germline V gene lookup returns CDR1 MNHNS and CDR2 SASEGT. The ends were cut back, 0 bases at V and 0 bases at J, with 1 base in the middle.

The V and J genes are TRBV18 and TRBJ2-7; a weak D match, TRBD2 (7 bases). Trimming left V 3 bases short and J 3 bases short, with 15 bases between. Germline values: CDR1 KGHSH, CDR2 LQKENI. The CDR3 has 15 residues. The CDR3: CASSPEGGVFYEQYF. The CDR3 DNA reads as TGTGCCAGCTCACCTGAGGGGGGGGTTTTCTACGAGCAGTACTTC.

This clone occurred a few times. The gene calls are TRBV10-1 and TRBJ2-2; TRBD2 matches at 9 bases. The junction had 7 bases not matched to a gene; V was cut back by 7 bases and J by 7 bases. Germline V gene sequence: CDR1 WNHNN, CDR2 SYGVQD (reference sequence). The CDR3 extends over 14 amino acids. The CDR3 DNA reads TGCGCCAGCACGAGCGGGAGGTCTGGCGGGGAGCTGTTTTTT. This encodes CASTSGRSGGELFF.

The rearrangement uses TRBV28 and TRBJ2-1, with 7 bases matching TRBD2. Germline CDR1 reads MDHEN; CDR2 reads SYDVKM. This CDR3 is 14 amino acids long. V was pared by 7 bases and J by 4 bases, with 7 bases of the junction left unmatched. The CDR3 DNA sequence: TGTGCCAGCAATCTAGGGGAGGGGTACAATGAGCAGTTCTTC. The encoded protein is CASNLGEGYNEQFF.

This clone was recorded once. CDR3 region: CASRRTGTFSSYEQYF. The DNA for the CDR3 is TGTGCCAGCAGAAGGACCGGGACATTTAGCTCCTACGAGCAGTACTTC. The chain recombines TRBV2 with TRBJ2-7, with TRBD1 as a possible D gene (6 bases). V was shortened by 6 bases and J by 0 bases, with 18 bases between the two germline ends. Germline CDR1 is SNHLY and CDR2 is FYNNEI. This CDR3 spans 16 amino acids.

The chain combines TRBV7-9 with TRBJ2-2; 8 positions match TRBD2. This CDR3 contains 16 residues. The germline V gene has CDR1 SEHNR and CDR2 FQNEAQ (reference sequence). J was trimmed by 1 base and V by 1 base; bases with no gene match: 2. DNA for the CDR3: TGTGCCAGCAGCTTAGGTACTAGCGGGAACACCGGGGAGCTGTTTTTT. Translated, it gives CASSLGTSGNTGELFF.

The chain couples TRBV10-3 to TRBJ1-2; possibly TRBD1 for D (6 bases). This CDR3 has 13 residues. CDR1 is ENHRY, CDR2 SYGVKD, per germline. V lost 3 bases to trimming and J lost 4 bases, with 9 bases between them. The CDR3 DNA follows: TGTGCCATCAGTGATGGGGGGGCCTATGGCTACACCTTC. It yields the protein CAISDGGAYGYTF.

V is TRBV27 and J is TRBJ1-2, with 7 bases aligning to TRBD1. CDR1 and CDR2 from the germline V gene are MNHEY and SMNVEV (reference sequence). CDR3 length: 12 amino acids. The V gene end was trimmed by 10 bases and the J gene end by 4 bases; junction bases not matched to a gene: 6. The CDR3 reads CATSDRAYGYTF. The DNA of the CDR3 is TGTGCCACCTCTGACAGGGCCTATGGCTACACCTTC.

As to this clone: Distinct nucleotide sequences in the sample also encode this CDR3. The chain couples TRBV6-1 to TRBJ1-1, with D possibly TRBD1 on 6 matching bases. V was trimmed by 6 bases and J by 5 bases, leaving 10 bases between them. This CDR3 has 12 amino acids. In germline, CDR1 is MNHNS, CDR2 SASEGT. CDR3 residues: CASRGGGTEAFF. The CDR3 nucleotides read TGTGCCAGCAGAGGAGGGGGAACTGAAGCTTTCTTT.

The chain recombines TRBV6-6 with TRBJ2-7; 11 positions agree with TRBD2. CDR3 length equals 15 residues. Per the germline V gene, CDR1 is MNHNY and CDR2 is SVGAGI (reference sequence). V shed 7 bases, J shed 4 bases, and the junction held 9 bases outside the gene matches. DNA of the CDR3: TGTGCCAGCACCGTTAGCGGGAGGGCCGGGTACGAGCAGTACTTC. It codes for CASTVSGRAGYEQYF.

The gene calls are TRBV5-6 and TRBJ2-2; D call uncertain. The CDR3 loop spans 14 amino acids. Trimming removed 2 bases from V and 6 bases from J, with 11 bases in between. Germline V gene sequence: CDR1 SGHDT, CDR2 YYEEEE. The CDR3 here is CASSFSTSAGELFF. For the CDR3, the DNA is TGTGCCAGCAGCTTCTCCACTTCGGCCGGGGAGCTGTTTTTT.

The V gene is TRBV27, the J gene TRBJ1-1; 7 bases fit TRBD1. The CDR3 is made up of 12 amino acids. The ends lost 6 bases at V and 6 bases at J; junction bases unmatched: 4. Germline CDR1 reads MNHEY; CDR2 reads SMNVEV (reference sequence). The CDR3 spells CASSGTAAEAFF. CDR3 nucleotide sequence: TGTGCCAGCAGCGGGACAGCCGCTGAAGCTTTCTTT.

This chain joins TRBV9 and TRBJ2-3, with D unclear. V was trimmed by 0 bases and J by 2 bases, leaving 7 bases between them. The CDR3 covers 14 residues. The germline V gene has CDR1 SGDLS and CDR2 YYNGEE. CDR3 nucleotide sequence: TGTGCCAGCAGCGTAGACGCCACCACAGATACGCAGTATTTT. This gives the protein CASSVDATTDTQYF.

Comment on this clone: The sample contains more than one DNA sequence encoding this CDR3. The CDR3 here is CASSSGTSGYEQYF. CDR3 nucleotide sequence: TGTGCCAGCAGTTCCGGGACTAGCGGCTACGAGCAGTACTTC. The chain is built from TRBV27 and TRBJ2-7; 11 bases are a match to TRBD2. The CDR3 runs to 14 residues. V shed 4 bases, J shed 3 bases, and the junction held 2 bases outside the gene matches. Germline V CDR1 and CDR2: MNHEY, SMNVEV (reference sequence).

The chain is built from TRBV27 and TRBJ2-4; 9 bases align to TRBD2. This CDR3 is 15 amino acids long. Trimming at V came to 6 bases and at J to 8 bases, leaving 11 bases not matched to a gene. Germline loops: CDR1 MNHEY, CDR2 SMNVEV (reference sequence). CDR3 DNA sequence: TGTGCCAGCAGCCCTATTATAGCGGGAGACGACATTCAGTACTTC. Its protein is CASSPIIAGDDIQYF.

J is TRBJ2-7 and V is TRBV7-9; D is possibly TRBD1 (5 bases). The CDR3 has 15 amino acids. V was shortened by 6 bases and J by 4 bases, with 19 bases between the two germline ends. Germline loops: CDR1 SEHNR, CDR2 FQNEAQ (reference sequence). This CDR3 reads CASSSPQGRAYEQYF. The CDR3 DNA is TGTGCCAGCAGTTCGCCCCAGGGCCGAGCGTACGAGCAGTACTTC. Filled out from reference TRBV7-9 and TRBJ2-7, the complete variable domain reads DTGVSQNPRHKITKRGQNVTFRCDPISEHNRLYWYRQTLGQGPEFLTYFQNEAQLEKSRLLSDRFSAERPKGSFSTLEIQRTEQGDSAMYLCASSSPQGRAYEQYFGPGTRLTVT.